This T cell receptor (beta chain) was sequenced in a study of a mutant IDH1 vaccine in newly diagnosed glioma. CDR1 is SEHNR and CDR2 is FQNEAQ in the germline V gene (reference sequence). The CDR3 runs 12 residues. V lost 4 bases and J 7 bases, leaving 10 bases between the germline ends. Concerning this clone itself: Its target is not known.

Repertoires were generated with immunoSEQ multiplex PCR, while TCRdb's copy carries only in-frame clones and drops some. The profile shows fewer than 65,000 clones, 80% of them singletons. Time point given: week 11, during vaccination. What each vaccine dose contained was 300 ug of mutant IDH1 20-mer peptide, accompanied by topical imiquimod. This clonotype originated in a man aged 45 to 65 with glioma. The sample consisted of PBMCs, taken from a glioma patient whose treatment included an IDH1 peptide vaccine. The chain couples TRBV7-9 to TRBJ1-1; D may be TRBD1 (5 bases). CDR3 nucleotides: TGTGCCAGCAGCTACCGGGGCCTTGAAGCTTTCTTT. Residues: CASSYRGLEAFF.